The 13 T cell receptor beta chains listed next were all sequenced from one sample in a study of neurological immune-mediated disorders. Each CDR3 protein gets one entry after TCRdb re-called the 5' RACE reads with MiXCR. The table has tens of thousands of distinct CDR3 sequences, around 15% seen once; the top ten hold 4.6%. Time point reported: longitudinal time-point 1 (baseline). The material sequenced was PBMCs. These receptors came from a female donor with HTLV-1-associated myelopathy (HAM/TSP).

In this sample, this clonotype turned up many times. The chain is built from TRBV3-1 and TRBJ1-6; D uncertain. Germline loops: CDR1 LGHDT, CDR2 YNNKEL (reference sequence). The CDR3 sequence is 14 residues long. Trimming removed 1 base from V and 7 bases from J, with 8 bases in between. The CDR3 here is CASSQGTENSPLHF. CDR3 nucleotides: TGTGCCAGCAGCCAAGGGACGGAGAATTCACCCCTCCACTTT.

The sample holds many counts of this clonotype. J is TRBJ1-1 and V is TRBV29-1, with 7 nucleotides matching TRBD1. Germline loops: CDR1 SQVTM, CDR2 ANQGSEA. The CDR3 length is 13 residues. Trimming cost V 7 bases and J 0 bases; bases outside gene matches: 5. CDR3 bases: TGCAGCGGGGGACAGCGCATGAACACTGAAGCTTTCTTT. Protein: CSGGQRMNTEAFF.

The chain combines TRBV11-2 with TRBJ2-3; no firm D call. The ends were cut back, 0 bases at V and 1 base at J, with 11 bases in the middle. Germline V lookup: CDR1 SGHAT, CDR2 FQNNGV. There are 16 residues in the CDR3. CDR3 sequence (DNA): TGTGCCAGCAGCTTAGACTTGGCTTCGGGCACAGATACGCAGTATTTT. Translation gives CASSLDLASGTDTQYF.

This chain uses TRBV29-1 with TRBJ1-4; 10 bases align to TRBD1. The CDR3 is 13 amino acids. Trimming removed 6 bases from V and 6 bases from J; junction bases left unmatched: 4. Per germline, CDR1 SQVTM and CDR2 ANQGSEA. This CDR3 is CSVLTGGYEKLFF. Here the CDR3 DNA reads TGCAGCGTCCTGACAGGGGGCTATGAAAAACTGTTTTTT.

This clonotype was observed many times. V and J are TRBV12-5 and TRBJ2-7, with 7 bases fitting TRBD1. The junction had 8 bases not matched to a gene; V was cut back by 6 bases and J by 0 bases. Germline assignment: CDR1 LGHNT and CDR2 FRNRAP. The CDR3 length is 15 residues. CDR3 DNA: TGTGCTAGTGGAGAGGGACAGACTCTCTCCTACGAGCAGTACTTC. Protein: CASGEGQTLSYEQYF.

This chain uses TRBV15 with TRBJ2-1, with D possibly matching TRBD2 (5 bases). CDR3 length equals 15 residues. Trimming pared 0 bases from V and 0 bases from J, leaving 6 bases between. Germline CDR1 and CDR2: LNHNV and YYDKDF (reference sequence). This chain's CDR3 is CATSRDRGSYNEQFF. CDR3 coding DNA: TGTGCCACCAGCAGAGATCGGGGCTCCTACAATGAGCAGTTCTTC.

The table lists this clonotype with many counts. The chain links TRBV20-1 to TRBJ2-3, with TRBD1 matching over 12 bases. V lost 1 base and J lost 6; bases outside the gene matches: 11. Germline CDR1 is DFQATT and CDR2 is SNEGSKA (reference sequence). This CDR3 has 17 amino acids. CDR3: CSARARPGQGALDTQYF. CDR3 nucleotide sequence: TGCAGTGCTAGAGCCAGGCCGGGACAGGGGGCTTTGGATACGCAGTATTTT.

V usage is TRBV5-1 and J usage is TRBJ1-1, with 7 bases fitting TRBD1. Trimming cost V 4 bases and J 1 base; bases outside gene matches: 1. The CDR3 consists of 13 residues. The germline V gene encodes CDR1 SGHRS and CDR2 YFSETQ. The CDR3 sequence: CASSRDRNTEAFF. The CDR3 bases are TGCGCCAGCAGCCGGGACAGGAACACTGAAGCTTTCTTT.

This clonotype came up many times. This rearrangement joins TRBV12-3 or TRBV12-4 to TRBJ2-1, with a tentative D call TRBD2 (5 bases). The V end was cut by 7 bases, the J end by 10 bases, with 17 bases between. The CDR3 loop spans 13 amino acids. The CDR3 is CASKRGGVGEQFF. CDR3 DNA: TGTGCCAGCAAACGGGGTGGGGTAGGGGAGCAGTTCTTC.

This clonotype has ten or more counts. The chain carries TRBV10-3 and TRBJ1-1, with D possibly TRBD1 on 5 matching bases. In germline, CDR1 is ENHRY, CDR2 SYGVKD. V lost 10 bases, J lost 0 bases, and 9 bases lay in between. The CDR3 extends over 12 amino acids. CDR3 nucleotides: TGTGCCACGGGACCGTTGAACACTGAAGCTTTCTTT. This codes for CATGPLNTEAFF.

The chain uses TRBV7-9 and TRBJ2-1; D may correspond to TRBD1 or TRBD2 (5 bases each). Germline loops: CDR1 SEHNR, CDR2 FQNEAQ (reference sequence). The CDR3 runs 15 residues. V lost 6 bases to trimming and J lost 2 bases, with 14 bases between them. CDR3 amino acids: CASSTGDGPYNEQFF. CDR3 DNA sequence: TGTGCCAGCAGTACTGGGGACGGACCCTACAATGAGCAGTTCTTC.

The chain recombines TRBV5-1 with TRBJ2-2; 8 nucleotides line up with TRBD2. Unmatched junction bases numbered 10, after V lost 0 bases and J lost 3 bases. Looked up from germline, CDR1 is SGHRS and CDR2 is YFSETQ. This CDR3 comprises 18 residues. In DNA, the CDR3 is TGCGCCAGCAGCTTGGGACAGGCCGCGGGACTAGACACCGGGGAGCTGTTTTTT. This encodes CASSLGQAAGLDTGELFF.

Details on this clonotype: It is unclear where the CDR3 begins or ends on the DNA, so no DNA is shown, and the CDR3 is as TCRdb lists it. The chain couples TRBV21-1 to TRBJ2-7; the table gives TRBD1 as D, unverified against the DNA. TRBV21-1 counts as a pseudogene. The CDR3 comprises 20 residues, both ends counted. This CDR3 is CASSIYLCSVGGEIFYEQYF.